The 14 T cell receptor beta chains given below trace back to one sample, sequenced in a study of blood T cell repertoires in COVID-19. Sequencing was performed with immunoSEQ multiplex PCR; in TCRdb, only in-frame clones are kept and a portion is missing. The table lists 61,000 or so clones, about 83% of them singletons, with 3.5% to 4% in the top ten. Sequencing used peripheral blood. These receptors were obtained from a woman at least 80 years old with acute or convalescent COVID-19.

The rearrangement joins TRBV9 to TRBJ2-1, with 7 positions matching TRBD2. J was trimmed by 7 bases and V by 3 bases; bases with no gene match: 7. CDR1 and CDR2 from the germline V gene are SGDLS and YYNGEE. The CDR3 consists of 14 residues. The CDR3: CASSAPGLKNEQFF. In DNA, the CDR3 is TGTGCCAGCAGCGCACCGGGACTAAAAAATGAGCAGTTCTTC.

The genes are TRBV3-1 (or the pseudogene TRBV3-2) and TRBJ1-1; D is possibly TRBD1 (5 bases). CDR3 length: 15 residues. The V end lost 0 bases, the J end lost 1 base, and 9 bases lay between the germline ends. Germline V gene data show CDR1 as LGHDT and CDR2 as YNNKEL (reference sequence). The CDR3 nucleotides are TGTGCCAGCAGCCAAGATAGGGGCTGGAACACTGAAGCTTTCTTT. Amino acids: CASSQDRGWNTEAFF.

The CDR3 loop reads CASRNDPGTESGATNEKLFF. CDR3 bases: TGCGCCAGCAGGAACGACCCCGGGACCGAAAGCGGGGCAACTAATGAAAAACTGTTTTTT. The genes are TRBV10-1 and TRBJ1-4; a weak D match, TRBD1 (5 bases). The V end lost 6 bases, the J end lost 0 bases, and 26 bases lay between the germline ends. This CDR3 is built from 20 residues. CDR1 and CDR2 (germline): WNHNN, SYGVQD (reference sequence).

J is TRBJ2-1 and V is TRBV11-3; weak D call: TRBD1 (5 bases). CDR3 length equals 19 residues. Germline V gives CDR1 SGHNT, CDR2 YENEEA. Deletions cut 5 bases from V and 3 bases from J, with 26 bases between. CDR3 DNA sequence: TGTGCCAGCAGCCCCACAAAACCCGTGTATAGGGGATTCTACAATGAGCAGTTCTTC. This sequence encodes CASSPTKPVYRGFYNEQFF.

The J gene is TRBJ2-4, the V gene TRBV28, with D possibly TRBD2 on 7 matching bases. Per the germline V gene, CDR1 is MDHEN and CDR2 is SYDVKM. The CDR3 is 17 amino acids. V gave up 6 bases and J gave up 0 bases, with 18 bases separating them. For the CDR3, the DNA is TGTGCCAGCAGGCCTCGGGGGGCTCCCCTAGCCAAAAACATTCAGTACTTC. This codes for CASRPRGAPLAKNIQYF.

V is TRBV7-6 and J is TRBJ2-4, with 8 bases lining up with TRBD1. The CDR3 consists of 20 residues. CDR1 is SGHVS and CDR2 is FNYEAQ in the germline V gene. V gave up 5 bases and J gave up 0 bases; unmatched junction bases: 18. The CDR3 DNA reads TGTGCCAGCAGCGATTCCCCGGGCAGGGGGCTTGGGGTAGCCAAAAACATTCAGTACTTC. Translating gives CASSDSPGRGLGVAKNIQYF.

This clone appeared once. The chain joins TRBV18 to TRBJ2-7, with TRBD1 identical over 9 bases. There are 16 residues in the CDR3. Germline CDR1 and CDR2: KGHSH and LQKENI. The V segment lost 3 bases and the J segment 5 bases; nucleotides outside the gene matches: 11. As DNA, the CDR3 is TGTGCCAGCTCACCTTTACCGGGACAGGGTAACAACGAGCAGTACTTC. It codes for CASSPLPGQGNNEQYF.

This chain uses TRBV19 with TRBJ2-3, with a weak D call TRBD1 (5 bases). V was cut by 6 bases and J by 2 bases, with 9 bases left in between. This CDR3 region has 13 residues. CDR1 and CDR2 from the germline V gene are LNHDA and SQIVND (reference sequence). CDR3 in DNA: TGTGCCAGTAGCAAACAGGACACAGATACGCAGTATTTT. This gives the protein CASSKQDTDTQYF.

The chain combines TRBV4-1 with TRBJ2-7, with TRBD1 identical over 7 bases. V shed 4 bases, J shed 0 bases, and the junction held 3 bases outside the gene matches. Germline V gene data show CDR1 as MGHRA and CDR2 as YSYEKL. The CDR3 runs 14 residues. In DNA, the CDR3 is TGCGCCAGCAGCCGACAGGGAAGCTCCTACGAGCAGTACTTC. As protein: CASSRQGSSYEQYF.

The chain uses TRBV6-5 and TRBJ1-5, with 7 bases aligning to TRBD1. V dropped 4 bases and J dropped 6; count of bases not matched to a gene: 12. Germline V gene lookup returns CDR1 MNHEY and CDR2 SVGAGI. The CDR3 extends over 16 amino acids. CDR3 region: CASSSAQTGSVQPQHF. CDR3 DNA sequence: TGTGCCAGCAGTTCCGCGCAGACAGGGTCGGTTCAGCCCCAGCATTTT.

The chain couples TRBV10-1 to TRBJ1-2; no clear D gene. Trimming shortened V by 2 bases and J by 8 bases, and 12 bases separated the two germline ends. In germline, CDR1 is WNHNN, CDR2 SYGVQD (reference sequence). CDR3 length equals 13 residues. This CDR3 is CASSETIDSGYTF. The CDR3 DNA reads as TGCGCCAGCAGTGAGACAATCGATTCGGGCTACACCTTC.

The V call is TRBV12-3 or TRBV12-4, the J call TRBJ1-4; tentatively, D is TRBD1 (5 bases). Trimming took 6 bases from V and 3 from J, leaving 8 bases between them. This CDR3 spans 13 amino acids. The CDR3 loop reads CASRGAPNEKLFF. In DNA form, the CDR3 reads TGTGCCAGCAGAGGGGCCCCTAATGAAAAACTGTTTTTT.

The chain has TRBV19 and TRBJ2-7; D may be TRBD2 (6 bases). Germline-derived CDR1 and CDR2 are LNHDA and SQIVND (reference sequence). This CDR3 comprises 13 residues. The V end was cut by 5 bases, the J end by 5 bases, with 13 bases between. The DNA of the CDR3 is TGTGCCAGTAGTCGGCGGGAAGGGAACGAGCAGTACTTC. Translation: CASSRREGNEQYF.

The V call is TRBV30, the J call TRBJ1-4; maybe TRBD1 (5 bases). The CDR3 runs 13 residues. Deletions cut 2 bases from V and 8 bases from J, with 12 bases between. Germline CDR1 reads GTSNPN; CDR2 reads SVGIG (reference sequence). The CDR3 sequence: CAWSRQGGEKLFF. CDR3 bases: TGTGCCTGGAGTCGGCAGGGAGGCGAAAAACTGTTTTTT.